This T cell receptor (beta chain) was sequenced during a study of PD-L1 blockade in urothelial cancer. Turning to the study itself: A median approximately 150,000 T cells were found in blood samples.

The CDR3 consists of 15 residues. Only in-frame clones appear in the TCRdb table, and some are missing; sequencing was by immunoSEQ multiplex PCR. The data show 46,000 or so clones, around 90% seen once. Locally advanced or metastatic urothelial carcinoma was present in patients. The input for sequencing was PBMCs, taken around atezolizumab (anti-PD-L1) treatment. The V call is TRBV21-1, the J call TRBJ2-2; the table calls TRBD1, which could not be checked here. TRBV21-1 is flagged as a pseudogene. The sequence came from a man aged 60-69 years with urothelial cancer. As DNA, the CDR3 is TGTGCCAGCAGCAAAGCCCACACATACACCGGGGAGCTGTTTTTT. Amino acid sequence: CASSKAHTYTGELFF.